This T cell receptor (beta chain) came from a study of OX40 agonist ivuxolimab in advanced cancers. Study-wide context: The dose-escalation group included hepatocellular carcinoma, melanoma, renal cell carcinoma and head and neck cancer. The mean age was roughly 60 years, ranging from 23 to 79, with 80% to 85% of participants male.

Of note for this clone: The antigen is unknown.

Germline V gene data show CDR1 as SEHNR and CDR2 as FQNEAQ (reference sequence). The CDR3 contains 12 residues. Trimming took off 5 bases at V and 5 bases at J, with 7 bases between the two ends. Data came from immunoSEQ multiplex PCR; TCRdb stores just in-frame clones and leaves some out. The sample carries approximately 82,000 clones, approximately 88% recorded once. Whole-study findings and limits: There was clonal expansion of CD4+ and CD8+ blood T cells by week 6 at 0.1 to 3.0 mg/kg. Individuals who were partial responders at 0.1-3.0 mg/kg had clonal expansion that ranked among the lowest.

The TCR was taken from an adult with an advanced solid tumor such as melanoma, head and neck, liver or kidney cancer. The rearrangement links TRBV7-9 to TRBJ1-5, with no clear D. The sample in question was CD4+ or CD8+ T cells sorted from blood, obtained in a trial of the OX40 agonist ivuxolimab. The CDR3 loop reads CASSRVDQPQHF. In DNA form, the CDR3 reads TGTGCCAGCAGCCGAGTAGATCAGCCCCAGCATTTT.